The 23 T cell receptor beta chains in this list originate from one sample, sequenced in a study of shared clonotypes between healthy human individuals. Sequenced by immunoSEQ multiplex PCR; TCRdb stores in-frame clones only, minus some. The data contain around 240,000 clones, approximately 65% of them singletons. Sequencing was performed on memory CD4+ T cells sorted from blood. The subset denotes: CD45RA-negative fraction. These receptor sequences come from a man under 40 in good health.

V and J are TRBV5-1 and TRBJ2-7; TRBD1 matches 8 bases. Germline V gene lookup returns CDR1 SGHRS and CDR2 YFSETQ. V shed 2 bases and J 2 bases; nucleotides not matched to a gene: 9. The CDR3 totals 16 residues. For the CDR3, the DNA is TGCGCCAGCAGCTTATTCCGGGGACAGGCCGCCTACGAGCAGTACTTC. This codes for CASSLFRGQAAYEQYF.

For this clone: Other DNA sequences of this sample code for an identical CDR3. This chain connects TRBV5-1 to TRBJ1-2; 11 bases match TRBD1. This CDR3 is 16 amino acids long. Germline-derived CDR1 and CDR2 are SGHRS and YFSETQ. The ends lost 4 bases at V and 6 bases at J; junction bases unmatched: 11. CDR3 residues: CASSPTPGQGGHGYTF. DNA of the CDR3: TGCGCCAGCAGCCCTACGCCGGGACAGGGGGGGCATGGCTACACCTTC.

The chain combines TRBV25-1 with TRBJ1-2; D might be TRBD1 (6 bases). Germline V CDR1 and CDR2: MGHDK, SYGVNS. Trimming cost V 7 bases and J 8 bases, with 17 bases left between them. This CDR3 is built from 13 residues. The CDR3 nucleotides are TGTGCCAGCACCTCCGGGGGGCGAGGCGGCTACACCTTC. Translated, it gives CASTSGGRGGYTF.

The V call is TRBV12-5, the J call TRBJ2-7; tentative D call: TRBD2 (6 bases). Germline CDR1 is LGHNT and CDR2 is FRNRAP. Between the trimmed V and J ends, which lost 4 bases and 0 bases, there was a span of 19 bases. This CDR3 contains 17 residues. The CDR3 nucleotides read TGTGCTAGTGGTTCCTACCGGGGGATGGCCGCCTCCTACGAGCAGTACTTC. It specifies CASGSYRGMAASYEQYF.

The chain carries TRBV28 and TRBJ1-3; 7 nucleotides line up with TRBD1. V trimming: 6 bases; J trimming: 2 bases; junction bases outside the gene matches: 7. The CDR3 consists of 15 residues. Per the germline V gene, CDR1 is MDHEN and CDR2 is SYDVKM. The CDR3 DNA is TGTGCCAGCAGCAGGAACCAGGGGGCTGGAAACACCATATATTTT. Translation gives CASSRNQGAGNTIYF.

The chain has TRBV2 and TRBJ2-7, with 7 bases that match TRBD2. This CDR3 region has 13 residues. Germline V CDR1 and CDR2: SNHLY, FYNNEI. V shed 8 bases and J 5 bases; nucleotides not matched to a gene: 9. CDR3 nucleotides: TGTGCCAGCGCCCGGGGGGAGTACGACGAGCAGTACTTC. It specifies CASARGEYDEQYF.

This rearrangement joins TRBV19 to TRBJ2-2; D gene unclear. Germline lookup yields CDR1 LNHDA and CDR2 SQIVND (reference sequence). Trimming cost V 3 bases and J 2 bases, with 4 bases left between them. The CDR3 is 13 amino acids. The CDR3 protein is CASSILNTGELFF. In DNA, the CDR3 is TGTGCCAGTAGTATTTTAAACACCGGGGAGCTGTTTTTT.

In its sample, this clone was seen a few times. This chain connects TRBV5-5 to TRBJ2-2; D call uncertain. The CDR3 has 14 amino acids. Germline loops: CDR1 SGHKS, CDR2 YYEKEE (reference sequence). The germline V and J ends were trimmed by 0 bases and 0 bases, with 3 bases remaining between them. The CDR3 here is CASSLVANTGELFF. The CDR3 DNA sequence: TGTGCCAGCAGCTTGGTTGCGAACACCGGGGAGCTGTTTTTT.

The chain employs TRBV5-1 and TRBJ2-1; perhaps D is TRBD1 or TRBD2 (5 bases each). Per germline, CDR1 SGHRS and CDR2 YFSETQ. V shed 2 bases and J shed 5 bases, with 14 bases lying between them. This CDR3 contains 15 residues. CDR3: CASSFLGPTNNEQFF. As DNA, the CDR3 is TGCGCCAGCAGCTTCTTGGGACCGACCAACAATGAGCAGTTCTTC. Combining the CDR3 with reference TRBV5-1 and TRBJ2-1 gives the whole variable domain KAGVTQTPRYLIKTRGQQVTLSCSPISGHRSVSWYQQTPGQGLQFLFEYFSETQRNKGNFPGRFSGRQFSNSRSEMNVSTLELGDSALYLCASSFLGPTNNEQFFGPGTRLTVL.

V usage is TRBV14 and J usage is TRBJ2-7; D uncertain. The CDR3 covers 15 residues. The V end lost 1 base, the J end lost 0 bases, and 10 bases lay between the germline ends. From germline, CDR1 is SGHDN and CDR2 FVKESK. CDR3 amino acids: CASSQGPPPSYEQYF. In DNA, the CDR3 is TGTGCCAGCAGCCAAGGGCCCCCCCCCTCCTACGAGCAGTACTTC.

This clone was seen a few times. The chain is built from TRBV7-9 and TRBJ2-1, with 9 bases identical to TRBD2. V trimming: 1 base; J trimming: 10 bases; junction bases outside the gene matches: 5. Germline lookup yields CDR1 SEHNR and CDR2 FQNEAQ (reference sequence). The CDR3 is 14 amino acids. CDR3 amino acids: CASSLELAGGEQFF. CDR3 DNA: TGTGCCAGCAGCTTAGAACTAGCGGGCGGGGAGCAGTTCTTC.

V usage is TRBV10-1 and J usage is TRBJ2-7; possibly TRBD2 for D (6 bases). Germline values: CDR1 WNHNN, CDR2 SYGVQD (reference sequence). The CDR3 spans 14 residues. Trimming shortened V by 5 bases and J by 4 bases, and 15 bases separated the two germline ends. The CDR3 nucleotides are TGCGCCAGCAGTCGCCGCGGGATTTCTTACGAGCAGTACTTC. Protein: CASSRRGISYEQYF.

This clone appeared a single time. V gene TRBV7-2 combines with J gene TRBJ2-1; D unclear. The V gene's germline CDR1 is SGHTA and CDR2 FQGNSA. The V gene lost 3 bases and the J gene lost 4 bases, with 10 bases spanning the gap. The CDR3 has 14 amino acids. The CDR3 coding sequence is TGTGCCAGCAGCTTCGAACTACCTTACAATGAGCAGTTCTTC. Its protein is CASSFELPYNEQFF.

The chain combines TRBV11-3 with TRBJ1-1, with a possible D match to TRBD1 (5 bases). The germline gives CDR1 SGHNT, CDR2 YENEEA. The CDR3 runs 14 residues. V was shortened by 5 bases and J by 3 bases, with 13 bases between the two germline ends. The CDR3 region is CASSRGGLDTEAFF. CDR3 in DNA: TGTGCCAGCAGCCGGGGGGGGTTGGACACTGAAGCTTTCTTT.

V is TRBV6-1 and J is TRBJ2-1; unclear D gene. Trimming shortened V by 7 bases and J by 8 bases, and 9 bases separated the two germline ends. The CDR3 has 11 amino acids. Germline-derived CDR1 and CDR2 are MNHNS and SASEGT. CDR3 residues: CASTQIYEQFF. As DNA, the CDR3 is TGTGCCAGCACTCAGATCTATGAGCAGTTCTTC.

CDR3 protein: CASSVQSANEKLFF. In DNA form, the CDR3 reads TGTGCCAGCAGCGTCCAAAGTGCTAATGAAAAACTGTTTTTT. This chain connects TRBV9 to TRBJ1-4, with D hard to call. The V end was cut by 2 bases, the J end by 3 bases, with 8 bases between. The CDR3 loop spans 14 amino acids. Germline V gene sequence: CDR1 SGDLS, CDR2 YYNGEE.

The V and J genes are TRBV27 and TRBJ1-2, with D possibly matching TRBD1 (5 bases). The V gene's germline CDR1 is MNHEY and CDR2 SMNVEV (reference sequence). CDR3 size: 14 residues. V was shortened by 5 bases and J by 8 bases, with 18 bases between the two germline ends. The CDR3 sequence is CASSPRRGATGYTF. CDR3 nucleotide sequence: TGTGCCAGCAGTCCTCGGAGAGGGGCAACAGGCTACACCTTC.

This clone was observed once. This chain uses TRBV5-4 with TRBJ1-4; D possibly corresponds to TRBD1 (5 bases). The germline CDR1 and CDR2 sequences are SGHNT and YYREEE (reference sequence). The CDR3 contains 14 residues. Trimming removed 3 bases from V and 0 bases from J, with 6 bases in between. CDR3 region: CASSSTATNEKLFF. The CDR3 bases are TGTGCCAGCAGCTCGACAGCAACTAATGAAAAACTGTTTTTT.

As regards this clone: A much larger clone differs by one base, so this may be a read error. V gene TRBV2 combines with J gene TRBJ2-1; D might be TRBD1 (5 bases). Germline CDR1 SNHLY, CDR2 FYNNEI. The CDR3 consists of 12 residues. The V end was cut by 3 bases, the J end by 7 bases, with 7 bases between. The DNA of the CDR3 is TGTGCCAGCAGTGACCAGGGTAATGAGCAGTTCTTC. This gives the protein CASSDQGNEQFF. Together with reference TRBV2 and TRBJ2-1, the CDR3 gives the full variable domain: EPEVTQTPSHQVTQMGQEVILRCVPISNHLYFYWYRQILGQKVEFLVSFYNNEISEKSEIFDDQFSVERPDGSNFTLKIRSTKLEDSAMYFCASSDQGNEQFFGPGTRLTVL.

This clone was recorded many times. The chain carries TRBV30 and TRBJ1-1; D is uncertain. V was trimmed by 2 bases and J by 6 bases, leaving 13 bases between them. In germline, CDR1 is GTSNPN, CDR2 SVGIG (reference sequence). This CDR3 contains 13 residues. The CDR3 sequence: CAWSLTANAEAFF. For the CDR3, the DNA is TGTGCCTGGAGTCTCACAGCTAACGCTGAAGCTTTCTTT.

This clone was detected only once. J is TRBJ1-1 and V is TRBV5-6; TRBD1 might be the D (6 bases). The CDR3 totals 16 residues. Trimming pared 4 bases from V and 7 bases from J, leaving 23 bases between. The V gene's germline CDR1 is SGHDT and CDR2 YYEEEE. This CDR3 is CASSDYLQGGRVEAFF. The CDR3 coding sequence is TGTGCCAGCAGCGACTACCTACAGGGAGGTAGGGTTGAAGCTTTCTTT. The variable domain in full, with the rest retrieved from reference TRBV5-6 and TRBJ1-1, is DAGVTQSPTHLIKTRGQQVTLRCSPKSGHDTVSWYQQALGQGPQFIFQYYEEEERQRGNFPDRFSGHQFPNYSSELNVNALLLGDSALYLCASSDYLQGGRVEAFFGQGTRLTVV.

The chain recombines TRBV14 with TRBJ2-1; unclear D gene. The germline V gene has CDR1 SGHDN and CDR2 FVKESK. V was trimmed by 1 base and J by 3 bases, leaving 4 bases between them. The CDR3 extends over 13 amino acids. CDR3 sequence (DNA): TGTGCCAGCAGCCAAGGCATCTACAATGAGCAGTTCTTC. It yields the protein CASSQGIYNEQFF.

The CDR3 region has the DNA TGTGCCAGCGTTACCGGGACTAGCGGGAGGTGGACCTACAATGAGCAGTTCTTC. The encoded protein is CASVTGTSGRWTYNEQFF. The rearrangement joins TRBV7-8 to TRBJ2-1, with TRBD2 identical over 15 bases. The CDR3 runs to 18 residues. Germline values: CDR1 SGHVS, CDR2 FQNEAQ. Trimming at V came to 8 bases and at J to 2 bases, leaving 10 bases not matched to a gene.